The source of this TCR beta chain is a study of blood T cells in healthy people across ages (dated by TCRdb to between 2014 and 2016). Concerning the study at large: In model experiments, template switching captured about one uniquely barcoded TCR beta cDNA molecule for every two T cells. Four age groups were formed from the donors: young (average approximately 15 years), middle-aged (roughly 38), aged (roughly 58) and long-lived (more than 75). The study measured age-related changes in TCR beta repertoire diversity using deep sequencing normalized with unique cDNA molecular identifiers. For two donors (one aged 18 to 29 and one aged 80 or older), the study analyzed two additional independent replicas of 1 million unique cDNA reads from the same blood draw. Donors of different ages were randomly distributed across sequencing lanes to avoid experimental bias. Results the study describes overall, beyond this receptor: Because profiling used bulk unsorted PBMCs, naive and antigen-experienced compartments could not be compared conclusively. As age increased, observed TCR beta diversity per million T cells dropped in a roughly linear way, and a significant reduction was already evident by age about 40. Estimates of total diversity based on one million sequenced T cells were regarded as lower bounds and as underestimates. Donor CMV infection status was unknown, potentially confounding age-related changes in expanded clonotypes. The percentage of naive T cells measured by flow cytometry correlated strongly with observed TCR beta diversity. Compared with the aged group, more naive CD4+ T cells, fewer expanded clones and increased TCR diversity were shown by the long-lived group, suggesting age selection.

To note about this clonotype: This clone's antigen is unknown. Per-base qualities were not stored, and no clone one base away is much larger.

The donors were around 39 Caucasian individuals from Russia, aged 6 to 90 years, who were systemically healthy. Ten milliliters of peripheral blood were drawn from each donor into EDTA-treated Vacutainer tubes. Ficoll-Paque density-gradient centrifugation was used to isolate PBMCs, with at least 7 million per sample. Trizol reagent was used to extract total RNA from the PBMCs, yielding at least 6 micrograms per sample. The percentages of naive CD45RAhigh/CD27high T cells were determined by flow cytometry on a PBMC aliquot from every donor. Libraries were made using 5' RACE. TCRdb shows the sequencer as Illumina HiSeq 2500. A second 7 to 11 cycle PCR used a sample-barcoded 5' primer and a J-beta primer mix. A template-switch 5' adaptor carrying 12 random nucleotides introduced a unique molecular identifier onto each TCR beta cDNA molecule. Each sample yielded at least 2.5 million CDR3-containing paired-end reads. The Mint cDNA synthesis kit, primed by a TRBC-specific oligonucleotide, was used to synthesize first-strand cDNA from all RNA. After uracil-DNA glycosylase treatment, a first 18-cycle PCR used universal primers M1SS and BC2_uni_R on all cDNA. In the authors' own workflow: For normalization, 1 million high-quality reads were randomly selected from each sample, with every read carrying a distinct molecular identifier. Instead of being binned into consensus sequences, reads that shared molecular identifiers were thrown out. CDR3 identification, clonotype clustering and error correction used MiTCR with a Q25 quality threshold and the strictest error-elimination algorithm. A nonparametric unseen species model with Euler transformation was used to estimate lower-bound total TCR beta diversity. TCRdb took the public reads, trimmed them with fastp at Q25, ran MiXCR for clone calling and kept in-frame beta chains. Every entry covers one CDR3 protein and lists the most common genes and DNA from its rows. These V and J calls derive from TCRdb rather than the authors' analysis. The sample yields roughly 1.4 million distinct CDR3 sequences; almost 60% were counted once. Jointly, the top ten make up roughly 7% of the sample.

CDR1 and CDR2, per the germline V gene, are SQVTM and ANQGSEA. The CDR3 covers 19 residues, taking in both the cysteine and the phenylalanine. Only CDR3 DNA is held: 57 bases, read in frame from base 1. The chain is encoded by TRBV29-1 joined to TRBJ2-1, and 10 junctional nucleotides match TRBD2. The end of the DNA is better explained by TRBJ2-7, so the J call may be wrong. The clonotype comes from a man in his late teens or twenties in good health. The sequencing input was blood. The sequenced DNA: TGCAGCGTTGAAAAGTCTGTTGGGACTAGCGCGTCGGGGTACAATGAGCAGTACTTC. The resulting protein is CSVEKSVGTSASGYNEQYF.